This T cell receptor (beta chain) was captured in a study of T cells after posttransplantation cyclophosphamide. Study findings and constraints: Recipient CMV seropositivity and CMV reactivation strongly tracked TRB clonality. TRB overlap between skin or GI tissue T cells and blood was limited.

The assay was immunoSEQ multiplex PCR, and TCRdb's table has in-frame clones only and misses some. Of tens of thousands of clones in the sample, approximately 98% are singletons; the top ten hold over 0.1%. Germline V gene sequence: CDR1 LGHNT, CDR2 FRNRAP. CDR3 length equals 17 residues. The trim removed 7 bases at V and 3 bases at J, leaving 14 bases unmatched. Regarding this clone: The antigen is not known.

Cells defined as naive were viable CD3+CD4+ or CD3+CD8+ and CCR7+CD45RA+CD45RO-CD95-CD27+CD28+. On the day of bone marrow donation, the related graft donor provided peripheral blood. This receptor was taken from a man aged 50-59 years in good health, CMV-negative, and a related stem cell transplant donor. Sequencing input: naive CD4+ T cells sorted from PBMCs. The chain couples TRBV12-5 to TRBJ1-5; 8 bases agree with TRBD1. This chain's CDR3 is CASATDRGSWVNQPQHF. The CDR3, as DNA: TGTGCTAGTGCCACCGACAGGGGTTCCTGGGTCAATCAGCCCCAGCATTTT.